This T cell receptor (beta chain) was sequenced during a study of cytomegalovirus exposure and HLA in healthy donors. Overall study findings and caveats: The study designated about 160 TCR beta chains cytomegalovirus-associated.

Comments on this clone: The antigen is unknown.

Produced via immunoSEQ multiplex PCR; TCRdb's table is partial and in-frame only. The profile covers a few hundred thousand clones, with approximately 91% appearing a single time and roughly 0.88% taken by the ten largest. Trimming removed 2 bases from V and 8 bases from J, with 15 bases in between. Per the germline V gene, CDR1 is SGHTA and CDR2 is FQGNSA. The CDR3 extends over 14 amino acids. The receptor comes from a young man in good health and CMV-seronegative. The chain has TRBV7-2 and TRBJ1-2; TRBD1 might be the D (5 bases). Sequences were obtained from PBMCs. The chain's CDR3 is CASSLSTGAFGYTF. In DNA form, the CDR3 reads TGTGCCAGCAGCTTATCCACAGGCGCCTTCGGCTACACCTTC.